This T cell receptor (beta chain) is from a study of Tregs in tolerant kidney transplant recipients. This CDR3 has 16 residues. General study results and limits: Biological reproducibility was not directly addressed in this study. Donor-specific Treg expansion exceeded global Treg expansion in tolerant patients, suggesting antigen drive. Findings come from small patient numbers and require larger validation.

Worth noting for this clone: Its specificity is not known.

Method: immunoSEQ multiplex PCR; TCRdb's copy keeps in-frame clones and lacks some. Of about 52,000 clones detected, 91% appear once; the ten largest clones hold over 12%. Related graft donors supplied nonmyeloablative bone marrow transplants, and mixed chimerism was transient. Thawed PBMCs were FACS-sorted into unstimulated CD4+CD25+CD127- regulatory T cells, CD4+CD25- non-regulatory cells, CD4 and CD8 cells. The sample consisted of CD8+ T cells from blood (PBMCs), taken 24 months after the transplant. The chain links TRBV21-1 to TRBJ2-2; TRBD2 reflects the table's D call only, with no check against the DNA. TRBV21-1 represents a pseudogene. This clonotype was obtained from a human patient who received a combined kidney and bone marrow transplant. Part of the T cell pool may stem from the graft donor. CDR3 region: CASSKRGGSDTGELFF. CDR3 bases: TGTGCCAGCAGCAAACGGGGGGGATCGGACACCGGGGAGCTGTTTTTT.